These 24 T cell receptor beta chains share one sample of origin, sequenced in a study of Ad26.COV2.S vaccination and SARS-CoV-2 variants. Indicated treatment: roughly 18 received Ad26.COV2.S at low or high dose, single or two shots; roughly five received placebo; per-sample allocation not given. Sampling was done on day 63 after the first vaccine or placebo injection. The data were produced by immunoSEQ multiplex PCR, yet TCRdb's version contains in-frame clones alone and is incomplete. The repertoire holds over 400,000 clones, with approximately 90% as singletons. The sequencing used peripheral blood, collected in a trial of Ad26.COV2.S vaccine versus placebo. All receptors come from a person between 18 and 65 years old who received the Ad26.COV2.S COVID-19 vaccine or a placebo.

The rearrangement uses TRBV11-2 and TRBJ2-1, with D hard to call. Trimming stripped 5 bases from V and 0 bases from J, with 14 bases between. CDR1 and CDR2 (germline): SGHAT, FQNNGV. The CDR3 contains 16 residues. The CDR3 sequence is CASSLGWGSSYNEQFF. The DNA for the CDR3 is TGTGCCAGCAGCCTAGGATGGGGTAGCTCCTACAATGAGCAGTTCTTC.

This clone has only one observation. V is TRBV5-4 and J is TRBJ2-2; D ambiguous. Germline CDR1 is SGHNT and CDR2 is YYREEE (reference sequence). Trimming left V 2 bases short and J 4 bases short, with 9 bases between. This CDR3 has 14 amino acids. In DNA form, the CDR3 reads TGTGCCAGCAGCTTCGACTCCCTCACCGGGGAGCTGTTTTTT. The encoded protein is CASSFDSLTGELFF.

CDR3 amino acids: CASSWPGQGVYEQYF. The CDR3 DNA follows: TGTGCCAGCAGCTGGCCGGGACAGGGGGTCTACGAGCAGTACTTC. The chain uses TRBV7-2 and TRBJ2-7; TRBD1 agrees at 11 bases. The CDR3 spans 15 residues. The V and J ends lost 4 bases and 3 bases, in that order; junction bases with no gene match: 5. Per the germline V gene, CDR1 is SGHTA and CDR2 is FQGNSA.

This sequence joins TRBV30 and TRBJ1-1; D ambiguous. V lost 2 bases and J lost 4, with 11 bases in between. This CDR3 comprises 13 residues. The V gene's germline CDR1 is GTSNPN and CDR2 SVGIG (reference sequence). In nucleotides, the CDR3 is TGTGCCTGGAGTCCCGGGGTCCGCACTGAAGCTTTCTTT. This sequence encodes CAWSPGVRTEAFF.

CDR3 sequence (DNA): TGTGCCACCAGCGATGCAGGGCAGCCCCAGCATTTT. Translated, it gives CATSDAGQPQHF. This chain connects TRBV24-1 to TRBJ1-5; D perhaps matches TRBD1 (5 bases). The CDR3 spans 12 residues. V was trimmed by 7 bases and J by 7 bases, leaving 10 bases between them. The germline CDR1 and CDR2 sequences are KGHDR and SFDVKD.

The chain carries TRBV7-8 and TRBJ2-7; 11 bases are a match to TRBD1. The CDR3 is 15 amino acids. Germline V CDR1 and CDR2: SGHVS, FQNEAQ. V shed 1 base and J 3 bases; nucleotides not matched to a gene: 2. The CDR3 is CASSLGGQGGYEQYF. In DNA form, the CDR3 reads TGTGCCAGCAGCTTAGGGGGACAGGGGGGCTACGAGCAGTACTTC.

With respect to this clone: The junction and the germline gene differ at one end; a read error may be behind it. The gene calls are TRBV9 and TRBJ2-3; D possibly corresponds to TRBD1 (7 bases). CDR1 is SGDLS and CDR2 is YYNGEE in the germline V gene. This CDR3 is built from 13 residues. The CDR3 nucleotides are TGTGCCAGCAGCCATTTGCGGGACAGTTGGCCGAATTTT. It specifies CASSHLRDSWPNF.

The chain combines TRBV7-8 with TRBJ2-7; 8 bases align to TRBD1. CDR1 SGHVS and CDR2 FQNEAQ come from the germline V gene. J was trimmed by 2 bases and V by 4 bases; bases with no gene match: 4. The CDR3 is made up of 14 amino acids. The DNA for the CDR3 is TGTGCCAGCAGCTCAGGACAGGGCCCCTACGAGCAGTACTTC. It codes for CASSSGQGPYEQYF. The full variable domain, completed using reference TRBV7-8 and TRBJ2-7, is GAGVSQSPRYKVAKRGQDVALRCDPISGHVSLFWYQQALGQGPEFLTYFQNEAQLDKSGLPSDRFFAERPEGSVSTLKIQRTQQEDSAVYLCASSSGQGPYEQYFGPGTRLTVT.

The DNA for the CDR3 is TGTGCCAGCAGCGTAGGGGTCGACAGGAACTATGGCTACACCTTC. Its protein is CASSVGVDRNYGYTF. The chain recombines TRBV9 with TRBJ1-2, with D tentatively TRBD1 (6 bases). CDR3 length: 15 amino acids. The ends were cut back, 0 bases at V and 2 bases at J, with 11 bases in the middle. Germline CDR1 is SGDLS and CDR2 is YYNGEE. The full variable domain, completed using reference TRBV9 and TRBJ1-2, is DSGVTQTPKHLITATGQRVTLRCSPRSGDLSVYWYQQSLDQGLQFLIQYYNGEERAKGNILERFSAQQFPDLHSELNLSSLELGDSALYFCASSVGVDRNYGYTFGSGTRLTVV.

This clone occurred once. The chain has TRBV5-6 and TRBJ1-2; the D gene is possibly TRBD1 (5 bases). Looked up from germline, CDR1 is SGHDT and CDR2 is YYEEEE. CDR3 length: 15 amino acids. Trimming shortened V by 0 bases and J by 4 bases, and 13 bases separated the two germline ends. In DNA, the CDR3 is TGTGCCAGCAGCTTGGTGGATGAGGGGCCCTATGGCTACACCTTC. Translation: CASSLVDEGPYGYTF.

This chain connects TRBV2 to TRBJ1-2; no reliable D call. The CDR3 totals 13 residues. V shed 6 bases and J shed 8 bases, with 16 bases lying between them. Germline CDR1 and CDR2: SNHLY and FYNNEI. Here the CDR3 DNA reads TGTGCCAGCAGCAACGACGTCGATCGGGGCTACACCTTC. As protein: CASSNDVDRGYTF.

This sequence joins TRBV19 and TRBJ1-1, with 7 bases identical to TRBD1. V was clipped by 7 bases and J by 5 bases; unmatched bases: 10. CDR3 length equals 14 residues. Germline loops: CDR1 LNHDA, CDR2 SQIVND (reference sequence). The CDR3, as DNA: TGTGCCAGTACCCCGGGACAGCGGCGGACTGAAGCTTTCTTT. The encoded protein is CASTPGQRRTEAFF.

The rearrangement uses TRBV10-1 and TRBJ2-7, with TRBD2 identical over 9 bases. With 3 bases clipped from V and 2 bases from J, the junction kept 20 bases outside the gene matches. Germline V CDR1 and CDR2: WNHNN, SYGVQD (reference sequence). This CDR3 has 20 amino acids. The CDR3 here is CASSDYSGGALTLWAYEQYF. The CDR3 region has the DNA TGCGCCAGCAGTGATTATAGCGGGGGCGCGTTAACTCTCTGGGCCTACGAGCAGTACTTC.

This clone was counted a few times. The rearrangement joins TRBV6-2 or TRBV6-3 to TRBJ2-3; 9 nucleotides line up with TRBD2. This CDR3 is 14 amino acids long. Unmatched junction bases numbered 14, after V lost 7 bases and J lost 12 bases. Germline V gives CDR1 MNHEY, CDR2 SVGEGT. CDR3 in DNA: TGTGCCAGCACCCCGGGAGCGGGGGGTCTAATCCAGTATTTT. Its translation is CASTPGAGGLIQYF.

This chain joins TRBV5-6 and TRBJ2-5; D gene uncertain. The germline CDR1 and CDR2 sequences are SGHDT and YYEEEE. V shed 2 bases and J shed 0 bases, with 14 bases lying between them. The CDR3 spans 16 residues. The CDR3 sequence is CASSFEFRGYQETQYF. The CDR3 coding sequence is TGTGCCAGCAGCTTTGAGTTTCGAGGCTACCAAGAGACCCAGTACTTC.

V usage is TRBV6-5 and J usage is TRBJ2-2, with TRBD2 matching over 7 bases. The J segment lost 5 bases and the V segment lost 6 bases, leaving 6 bases of the junction unmatched. The CDR3 length is 14 residues. Per germline, CDR1 MNHEY and CDR2 SVGAGI. CDR3 bases: TGTGCCAGCAGACCCGGACTAGGAACCGGGGAGCTGTTTTTT. It specifies CASRPGLGTGELFF.

The rearrangement uses TRBV30 and TRBJ2-7; 8 bases align to TRBD1. Unmatched junction bases numbered 5, after V lost 0 bases and J lost 4 bases. In germline, CDR1 is GTSNPN, CDR2 SVGIG (reference sequence). The CDR3 is 14 amino acids. The CDR3 protein is CAWSVPRGPYEQYF. DNA for the CDR3: TGTGCCTGGAGTGTACCCAGGGGGCCTTACGAGCAGTACTTC.

This sequence joins TRBV5-1 and TRBJ2-7; TRBD1 might be the D (5 bases). The CDR3 spans 14 residues. V was cut by 1 base and J by 1 base, with 9 bases left in between. CDR1 is SGHRS, CDR2 YFSETQ, per germline. The CDR3 DNA follows: TGCGCCAGCAGCTTGTTCAGGGCGTCCTACGAGCAGTACTTC. Translated: CASSLFRASYEQYF.

This chain uses TRBV29-1 with TRBJ1-1; D uncertain. The CDR3 sequence is 14 residues long. Trimming took 7 bases from V and 4 from J, leaving 19 bases between them. Germline CDR1 and CDR2: SQVTM and ANQGSEA. CDR3 sequence (DNA): TGCAGCGCCAGCTCGGACGGGTTGAGCACTGAAGCTTTCTTT. Protein product: CSASSDGLSTEAFF.

The chain links TRBV28 to TRBJ1-4, with D unresolved. This CDR3 has 14 amino acids. V was shortened by 2 bases and J by 2 bases, with 6 bases between the two germline ends. Per the germline V gene, CDR1 is MDHEN and CDR2 is SYDVKM. CDR3 residues: CASSLRKTNEKLFF. Written as DNA, the CDR3 is TGTGCCAGCAGTTTACGGAAGACTAATGAAAAACTGTTTTTT.

This clone was detected only once. The gene calls are TRBV3-1 (or the pseudogene TRBV3-2) and TRBJ1-1; D is undetermined. Trimming shortened V by 2 bases and J by 1 base, and 11 bases separated the two germline ends. CDR3 length: 15 residues. The germline CDR1 and CDR2 sequences are LGHDT and YNNKEL (reference sequence). In DNA, the CDR3 is TGTGCCAGCAGCCAATCTTCGTCGGGGAACACTGAAGCTTTCTTT. Its protein product is CASSQSSSGNTEAFF.

The rearrangement joins TRBV9 to TRBJ2-5; 9 nucleotides match TRBD2. The CDR3 covers 17 residues. J was trimmed by 4 bases and V by 4 bases; bases with no gene match: 14. Germline V gives CDR1 SGDLS, CDR2 YYNGEE. The CDR3 DNA reads TGTGCCAGCAGCCCGATCCCGGGACTAGCTTCTGTAGAGACCCAGTACTTC. The encoded protein is CASSPIPGLASVETQYF. The complete variable domain, with remaining parts taken from reference TRBV9 and TRBJ2-5, reads DSGVTQTPKHLITATGQRVTLRCSPRSGDLSVYWYQQSLDQGLQFLIQYYNGEERAKGNILERFSAQQFPDLHSELNLSSLELGDSALYFCASSPIPGLASVETQYFGPGTRLLVL.

The table lists this clone with a count of one. This chain connects TRBV6-5 to TRBJ1-2; D not resolved. With 5 bases removed from V and 4 bases from J, the gap between germline ends came to 11 bases. The CDR3 is 13 residues long. Germline V CDR1 and CDR2: MNHEY, SVGAGI. The CDR3 is CASSPLGLYGYTF. The DNA of the CDR3 is TGTGCCAGCAGTCCCCTTGGACTCTATGGCTACACCTTC.

This chain connects TRBV10-2 to TRBJ1-1; the D gene is possibly TRBD1 (5 bases). Germline assignment: CDR1 WSHSY and CDR2 SAAADI. This CDR3 comprises 13 residues. V lost 10 bases and J 3 bases, leaving 15 bases between the germline ends. The CDR3 DNA reads TGCGCCACCGCCACTCAAGGGGACACTGAAGCTTTCTTT. It codes for CATATQGDTEAFF.